The next 28 T cell receptor beta chains were all read from a single sample in a study of PD-1 blockade in classical Hodgkin lymphoma. All trial patients relapsed after autologous stem cell transplantation. Clones were read by immunoSEQ multiplex PCR, and TCRdb kept only the in-frame ones, dropping some. There are roughly 40,000 clones in the sample; about 89% occur only once, and approximately 9.1% lies in the top ten. The sample consisted of peripheral blood mononuclear cells (PBMCs), taken at baseline. These receptor sequences come from a human donor with classical Hodgkin lymphoma.

This chain links TRBV7-3 with TRBJ2-3; perhaps D is TRBD1 or TRBD2 (5 bases each). Deletions cut 0 bases from V and 14 bases from J, with 27 bases between. From germline, CDR1 is SGHTA and CDR2 FQGTGA. The CDR3 has 17 amino acids. CDR3 sequence (DNA): TGTGCCAGCAGCTTAACCCAAGAGCTAGGGACCTTTTATTTTCGGTATTTT. As protein: CASSLTQELGTFYFRYF.

This clone appeared a single time. V usage is TRBV4-3 and J usage is TRBJ2-7; perhaps TRBD2 as D (5 bases). Trimming pared 0 bases from V and 0 bases from J, leaving 18 bases between. CDR3 length equals 18 residues. Germline CDR1 is LGHNA and CDR2 is YSLEER. The CDR3 DNA reads as TGCGCCAGCAGCCAAGATTTACGCTTCGGGGTGAGCTCCTACGAGCAGTACTTC. Residues: CASSQDLRFGVSSYEQYF.

The V and J genes are TRBV5-1 and TRBJ2-7; TRBD1 agrees at 8 bases. The CDR3 totals 15 residues. V was clipped by 4 bases and J by 5 bases; unmatched bases: 11. Germline V gene data show CDR1 as SGHRS and CDR2 as YFSETQ. The DNA of the CDR3 is TGCGCCAGCAGCGGTACCAGGGGGCTAAGCGACGAGCAGTACTTC. Its translation: CASSGTRGLSDEQYF.

The gene calls are TRBV4-2 and TRBJ1-1, with TRBD1 as a possible D gene (6 bases). With 0 bases removed from V and 6 bases from J, the gap between germline ends came to 8 bases. Germline V gene data show CDR1 as LGHNA and CDR2 as YNFKEQ. CDR3 length: 13 residues. The CDR3 DNA sequence: TGTGCCAGCAGCCAAGATGGGGGCGCTGAAGCTTTCTTT. Translated: CASSQDGGAEAFF.

The genes are TRBV6-1 and TRBJ2-5; 13 nucleotides line up with TRBD2. With V trimmed by 1 base and J by 3 bases, 2 bases remained unmatched. The germline V gene encodes CDR1 MNHNS and CDR2 SASEGT. The CDR3 covers 16 residues. CDR3 protein: CASSEVLAGGKETQYF. As DNA, the CDR3 is TGTGCCAGCAGTGAAGTACTAGCGGGGGGGAAAGAGACCCAGTACTTC.

This clone was counted a single time. CDR3 loop: CASSLMETQYF. CDR3 coding DNA: TGTGCCAGCAGCTTGATGGAGACCCAGTACTTC. J is TRBJ2-5 and V is TRBV5-4, with D unclear. The CDR3 extends over 11 amino acids. From germline, CDR1 is SGHNT and CDR2 YYREEE (reference sequence). The V end lost 1 base, the J end lost 5 bases, and 3 bases lay between the germline ends.

CDR3 in amino acids: CASSSGQGTDTQYF. For the CDR3, the DNA is TGTGCCAGCAGCTCGGGACAGGGGACAGATACGCAGTATTTT. The chain is built from TRBV5-6 and TRBJ2-3; 10 nucleotides agree with TRBD1. The CDR3 spans 14 residues. Germline CDR1 SGHDT, CDR2 YYEEEE. Unmatched junction bases numbered 1, after V lost 3 bases and J lost 3 bases.

The chain combines TRBV19 with TRBJ1-1; no clear D gene. The germline V gene encodes CDR1 LNHDA and CDR2 SQIVND (reference sequence). CDR3 length: 12 residues. The V end was cut by 6 bases, the J end by 1 base, with 6 bases between. The CDR3 spells CASSYRNTEAFF. The CDR3 nucleotides are TGTGCCAGTAGCTACAGGAACACTGAAGCTTTCTTT.

The chain couples TRBV7-9 to TRBJ2-1; TRBD2 agrees at 10 bases. The V and J ends lost 4 bases and 9 bases, in that order; junction bases with no gene match: 9. The CDR3 consists of 15 residues. Germline V gene data show CDR1 as SEHNR and CDR2 as FQNEAQ (reference sequence). Here the CDR3 reads CASSWFGLAGVEQFF. The CDR3 bases are TGTGCCAGCAGCTGGTTCGGGCTAGCGGGAGTTGAGCAGTTCTTC.

This rearrangement joins TRBV6-5 to TRBJ2-2; D may match TRBD1 or TRBD2 (6 bases each). The germline gives CDR1 MNHEY, CDR2 SVGAGI. Deletions cut 5 bases from V and 7 bases from J, with 11 bases between. This CDR3 is 13 amino acids long. CDR3 in DNA: TGTGCCAGCAGTCGAGGGGGGAGCGGGGAGCTGTTTTTT. It yields the protein CASSRGGSGELFF.

The table lists this clone with a few counts. The chain carries TRBV5-1 and TRBJ2-7; TRBD1 matches 9 bases. J was trimmed by 5 bases and V by 4 bases; bases with no gene match: 4. The CDR3 extends over 13 amino acids. Germline CDR1 and CDR2: SGHRS and YFSETQ. The DNA for the CDR3 is TGCGCCAGCAGCGCGGGACAGGGTAACGAGCAGTACTTC. Translating gives CASSAGQGNEQYF.

The V and J genes are TRBV29-1 and TRBJ2-1; 9 nucleotides match TRBD1. J lost 12 bases, V lost 6 bases, and 12 bases had no gene match. The germline V gene has CDR1 SQVTM and CDR2 ANQGSEA. The CDR3 is 13 residues long. The CDR3 nucleotides read TGCAGCGTCCGGGACAGGGTCAAGGGAGGGCAGTTCTTC. Amino acid sequence: CSVRDRVKGGQFF.

About this clone: The junction differs from germline at one of its ends, possibly a read error. V and J are TRBV6-1 and TRBJ2-7, with 9 bases identical to TRBD1. This CDR3 spans 15 amino acids. Germline V gene sequence: CDR1 MNHNS, CDR2 SASEGT. The CDR3 spells CASRNSGQGIVSIPF. Here the CDR3 DNA reads TGTGCCAGCAGGAATTCAGGACAGGGGATCGTTTCTATTCCCTTC.

Only a few counts were recorded for this clone. The V call is TRBV4-2, the J call TRBJ1-6, with D possibly TRBD1 on 6 matching bases. V was trimmed by 1 base and J by 4 bases, leaving 14 bases between them. CDR1 and CDR2 from the germline V gene are LGHNA and YNFKEQ. The CDR3 loop spans 17 amino acids. The CDR3 region has the DNA TGTGCCAGCAGCCAAGCGGCTGGGGGCGAATATAATTCACCCCTCCACTTT. As protein: CASSQAAGGEYNSPLHF.

This sequence joins TRBV10-3 and TRBJ2-7, with D tentatively TRBD2 (6 bases). V lost 6 bases, J lost 7 bases, and 19 bases lay in between. CDR3 length equals 14 residues. CDR1 and CDR2 (germline): ENHRY, SYGVKD. In DNA form, the CDR3 reads TGTGCCATCAGCGCCGGGACGGGGGTCTGGGAGCAGTACTTC. Protein sequence: CAISAGTGVWEQYF.

Here the CDR3 DNA reads TGTGCCAGCAGCAGGGCCTTGAACACTGAAGCTTTCTTT. This sequence encodes CASSRALNTEAFF. V gene TRBV5-4 combines with J gene TRBJ1-1; no definite D call. The V gene's germline CDR1 is SGHNT and CDR2 YYREEE (reference sequence). The CDR3 totals 13 residues. Trimming took off 4 bases at V and 0 bases at J, with 7 bases between the two ends. Supplemented by reference TRBV5-4 and TRBJ1-1, the full variable domain reads ETGVTQSPTHLIKTRGQQVTLRCSSQSGHNTVSWYQQALGQGPQFIFQYYREEENGRGNFPPRFSGLQFPNYSSELNVNALELDDSALYLCASSRALNTEAFFGQGTRLTVV.

The chain is built from TRBV5-8 and TRBJ1-6, with D maybe TRBD1 (5 bases). Germline V lookup: CDR1 SGHTS, CDR2 YDEGEE. V lost 3 bases and J lost 6, with 16 bases in between. This CDR3 comprises 16 residues. Here the CDR3 DNA reads TGTGCCAGCAGCTATAATGGAGGGGCCGGTAATTCACCCCTCCACTTT. Residues: CASSYNGGAGNSPLHF.

The chain couples TRBV10-3 to TRBJ2-3, with D perhaps TRBD2 (6 bases). This CDR3 has 13 residues. The V and J ends lost 11 bases and 2 bases respectively, with 14 bases between them. The germline V gene encodes CDR1 ENHRY and CDR2 SYGVKD. The CDR3 loop reads CASAGQDTDTQYF. CDR3 bases: TGTGCCTCGGCGGGGCAGGACACAGATACGCAGTATTTT.

The chain employs TRBV11-2 and TRBJ2-1, with D hard to call. CDR3 length equals 13 residues. Trimming took 1 base from V and 4 from J, leaving 5 bases between them. Germline CDR1 and CDR2: SGHAT and FQNNGV. In DNA form, the CDR3 reads TGTGCCAGCAGCTTAGGCTTTTACAATGAGCAGTTCTTC. Translated, it gives CASSLGFYNEQFF.

The genes are TRBV18 and TRBJ1-2; D is perhaps TRBD1 (6 bases). This CDR3 region has 16 residues. Looked up from germline, CDR1 is KGHSH and CDR2 is LQKENI. V lost 0 bases, J lost 8 bases, and 19 bases lay in between. CDR3 in DNA: TGTGCCAGCTCACCACCCGGGGACACGGTCAGTATCGGCTACACCTTC. It is translated as CASSPPGDTVSIGYTF.

This chain links TRBV9 with TRBJ2-5; TRBD1 or TRBD2 may be the D gene (6 bases each). Germline CDR1 is SGDLS and CDR2 is YYNGEE. The CDR3 consists of 16 residues. V was trimmed by 0 bases and J by 1 base, leaving 13 bases between them. The DNA of the CDR3 is TGTGCCAGCAGCGTAGTAGGGGGGAGTTCCCAAGAGACCCAGTACTTC. Translation: CASSVVGGSSQETQYF. The full variable domain, completed using reference TRBV9 and TRBJ2-5, is DSGVTQTPKHLITATGQRVTLRCSPRSGDLSVYWYQQSLDQGLQFLIQYYNGEERAKGNILERFSAQQFPDLHSELNLSSLELGDSALYFCASSVVGGSSQETQYFGPGTRLLVL.

This chain joins TRBV2 and TRBJ2-1; 10 nucleotides agree with TRBD1. Losses at the gene ends were 7 bases for V and 6 bases for J; bases not matched to a gene: 9. The germline V gene has CDR1 SNHLY and CDR2 FYNNEI. The CDR3 length is 15 residues. CDR3 coding DNA: TGTGCCAGCACTACCCCCGGGACAGGGGTCAATGAGCAGTTCTTC. It translates to CASTTPGTGVNEQFF.

The chain couples TRBV27 to TRBJ2-2, with D possibly called TRBD1 or TRBD2 (5 bases each). The CDR3 totals 15 residues. Germline CDR1 reads MNHEY; CDR2 reads SMNVEV (reference sequence). Trimming took 10 bases from V and 2 from J, leaving 17 bases between them. This CDR3 is CAKTYGAVNTGELFF. For the CDR3, the DNA is TGTGCCAAAACCTACGGGGCGGTTAACACCGGGGAGCTGTTTTTT.

The V gene is TRBV29-1, the J gene TRBJ2-1; TRBD2 agrees at 8 bases. Trimming at V came to 7 bases and at J to 3 bases, leaving 8 bases not matched to a gene. CDR1 and CDR2 from the germline V gene are SQVTM and ANQGSEA. The CDR3 consists of 14 residues. This CDR3 is CSARGREGYNEQFF. In DNA form, the CDR3 reads TGCAGCGCCCGGGGTCGGGAGGGCTACAATGAGCAGTTCTTC.

The table lists this clone with a count of one. This chain uses TRBV6-4 with TRBJ2-2; 10 nucleotides agree with TRBD1. V was clipped by 6 bases and J by 6 bases; unmatched bases: 1. Germline assignment: CDR1 MRHNA and CDR2 SNTAGT. The CDR3 sequence is 13 residues long. The CDR3 sequence is CASSGTGAGELFF. The CDR3, as DNA: TGTGCCAGCAGCGGGACAGGGGCCGGGGAGCTGTTTTTT.

This chain links TRBV5-6 with TRBJ2-1, with 10 bases matching TRBD2. The CDR3 covers 14 residues. J gave up 9 bases and V 3 bases, and 6 bases lay outside the gene matches. Germline loops: CDR1 SGHDT, CDR2 YYEEEE. As DNA, the CDR3 is TGTGCCAGCAGCTCGAGCGGGGGGGCCAGTGAGCAGTTCTTC. Translating gives CASSSSGGASEQFF.

The J gene is TRBJ1-3, the V gene TRBV19; tentative D call: TRBD1 (6 bases). The CDR3 is 14 amino acids. The V and J ends lost 6 bases and 0 bases respectively, with 9 bases between them. Germline values: CDR1 LNHDA, CDR2 SQIVND (reference sequence). Written as DNA, the CDR3 is TGTGCCAGTAGGGGGGCCCACTCTGGAAACACCATATATTTT. It yields the protein CASRGAHSGNTIYF. The full variable domain, in which reference TRBV19 and TRBJ1-3 provide the parts outside the CDR3, is DGGITQSPKYLFRKEGQNVTLSCEQNLNHDAMYWYRQDPGQGLRLIYYSQIVNDFQKGDIAEGYSVSREKKESFPLTVTSAQKNPTAFYLCASRGAHSGNTIYFGEGSWLTVV.

V gene TRBV19 combines with J gene TRBJ1-1; 7 nucleotides align to TRBD1. The CDR3 sequence is 14 residues long. CDR1 is LNHDA, CDR2 SQIVND, per germline (reference sequence). Germline trimming cut 10 bases from V and 0 bases from J; bases unmatched to any gene: 8. CDR3 sequence: CATTDRWMNTEAFF. The CDR3, as DNA: TGTGCCACCACGGACAGGTGGATGAACACTGAAGCTTTCTTT.